A selection of T cell receptor beta chains follows, all from one sample in a study of blood T cell repertoires in COVID-19. The table came from immunoSEQ multiplex PCR; TCRdb's copy has only in-frame clones and leaves some out. This sample has hundreds of thousands of clones, with 80% to 90% found just once. The material sequenced was PBMCs or T cells enriched from blood (not recorded which). The receptors originated from a man between 18 and 35 years old who had recovered from COVID-19. Both conserved end residues are part of each CDR3. Each record gives: V gene, J gene, clone size, D gene, CDR3 protein, CDR3 DNA. A D gene is named only where the DNA matches it firmly. Clone size appears in some rows only: once, few, many, or a class for an expanded clone.

V gene: TRBV5-1
J gene: TRBJ1-2
clone size: NA
D gene: NA
CDR3 protein: CASSPGGTVRGYTF
CDR3 DNA: TGCGCCAGCAGCCCGGGAGGGACGGTCCGGGGCTACACCTTC

V gene: TRBV28
J gene: TRBJ2-7
clone size: NA
D gene: TRBD1
CDR3 protein: CASRTAAGTGWYEQYF
CDR3 DNA: TGTGCCAGCAGAACCGCCGCCGGGACAGGGTGGTACGAGCAGTACTTC

V gene: TRBV27
J gene: TRBJ2-7
clone size: NA
D gene: NA
CDR3 protein: CASSLGAASGYEQYF
CDR3 DNA: TGTGCCAGCAGTTTAGGTGCCGCCTCCGGGTACGAGCAGTACTTC

V gene: TRBV11-2
J gene: TRBJ2-3
clone size: NA
D gene: TRBD2
CDR3 protein: CASSLVGRTSVGPDTQYF
CDR3 DNA: TGTGCCAGCAGCTTAGTAGGGCGAACTAGCGTCGGGCCAGATACGCAGTATTTT

V gene: TRBV30
J gene: TRBJ1-5
clone size: once
D gene: NA
CDR3 protein: CAWSVRGNQPQHF
CDR3 DNA: TGTGCCTGGAGTGTACGGGGAAATCAGCCCCAGCATTTT

V gene: TRBV23-1
J gene: TRBJ2-7
clone size: NA
D gene: NA
CDR3 protein: CASSQPGQPIYEQYF
CDR3 DNA: TGCGCCAGCAGTCAACCTGGACAGCCGATCTACGAGCAGTACTTC

V gene: TRBV6-1
J gene: TRBJ2-5
clone size: NA
D gene: TRBD2
CDR3 protein: CASSEDPSGAQYF
CDR3 DNA: TGTGCCAGCAGTGAAGATCCGAGCGGGGCCCAGTACTTC

V gene: TRBV9
J gene: TRBJ2-1
clone size: NA
D gene: TRBD2
CDR3 protein: CASSGGSGINEQFF
CDR3 DNA: TGTGCCAGCAGCGGGGGTAGCGGGATAAATGAGCAGTTCTTC

V gene: TRBV28
J gene: TRBJ1-5
clone size: once
D gene: TRBD1
CDR3 protein: CASTLGQGDQPQHF
CDR3 DNA: TGTGCCAGCACCTTGGGACAGGGGGATCAGCCCCAGCATTTT

V gene: TRBV2
J gene: TRBJ1-2
clone size: NA
D gene: NA
CDR3 protein: CASSSYRENYGYTF
CDR3 DNA: TGTGCCAGCAGTTCTTACAGGGAAAACTATGGCTACACCTTC

V gene: TRBV27
J gene: TRBJ1-2
clone size: NA
D gene: NA
CDR3 protein: CASSADKQQATYGYTF
CDR3 DNA: TGTGCCAGCAGTGCAGATAAACAACAGGCGACCTATGGCTACACCTTC

V gene: TRBV18
J gene: TRBJ2-5
clone size: once
D gene: TRBD1
CDR3 protein: CASSPPGTGRGETQYF
CDR3 DNA: TGTGCCAGCTCACCCCCCGGGACAGGGCGTGGAGAGACCCAGTACTTC

V gene: TRBV19
J gene: TRBJ1-6
clone size: NA
D gene: NA
CDR3 protein: CASKGTFSSPLHF
CDR3 DNA: TGTGCCAGTAAAGGGACATTCTCCTCACCCCTCCACTTT

V gene: TRBV2
J gene: TRBJ2-1
clone size: many
D gene: NA
CDR3 protein: CASRDSYNEQFF
CDR3 DNA: TGTGCCAGCAGGGACAGCTACAATGAGCAGTTCTTC

V gene: TRBV18
J gene: TRBJ1-2
clone size: once
D gene: NA
CDR3 protein: CASSNSGRDGYTF
CDR3 DNA: TGTGCCAGCTCAAATTCAGGGAGGGATGGCTACACCTTC

V gene: TRBV11-1
J gene: TRBJ1-2
clone size: NA
D gene: NA
CDR3 protein: CASSFNRGGYTF
CDR3 DNA: TGTGCCAGCAGCTTCAACCGAGGGGGCTACACCTTC

V gene: TRBV5-1
J gene: TRBJ1-1
clone size: NA
D gene: TRBD1
CDR3 protein: CASSWAGGRYTEAFF
CDR3 DNA: TGCGCCAGCAGCTGGGCAGGGGGCAGGTACACTGAAGCTTTCTTT

V gene: TRBV4-3
J gene: TRBJ1-4
clone size: NA
D gene: NA
CDR3 protein: CASSQVGRAGNEKLFF
CDR3 DNA: TGCGCCAGCAGCCAAGTCGGCAGGGCGGGGAATGAAAAACTGTTTTTT

V gene: TRBV29-1
J gene: TRBJ1-2
clone size: NA
D gene: NA
CDR3 protein: CSAVANYGYTF
CDR3 DNA: TGCAGCGCAGTCGCGAATTATGGCTACACCTTC

V gene: TRBV9
J gene: TRBJ2-1
clone size: NA
D gene: TRBD1
CDR3 protein: CASSLMDRVSYNEQFF
CDR3 DNA: TGTGCCAGCAGCCTAATGGACAGGGTCTCCTACAATGAGCAGTTCTTC

V gene: TRBV5-1
J gene: TRBJ2-5
clone size: NA
D gene: NA
CDR3 protein: CASTDSETQYF
CDR3 DNA: TGCGCCAGCACTGACTCAGAGACCCAGTACTTC

V gene: TRBV28
J gene: TRBJ2-7
clone size: NA
D gene: NA
CDR3 protein: CASSLWRPKQYF
CDR3 DNA: TGTGCCAGCAGTTTGTGGAGGCCGAAGCAGTACTTC

V gene: TRBV5-4
J gene: TRBJ2-2
clone size: NA
D gene: NA
CDR3 protein: CASSLVRAANTGELFF
CDR3 DNA: TGTGCCAGCAGCTTGGTTCGAGCTGCGAACACCGGGGAGCTGTTTTTT